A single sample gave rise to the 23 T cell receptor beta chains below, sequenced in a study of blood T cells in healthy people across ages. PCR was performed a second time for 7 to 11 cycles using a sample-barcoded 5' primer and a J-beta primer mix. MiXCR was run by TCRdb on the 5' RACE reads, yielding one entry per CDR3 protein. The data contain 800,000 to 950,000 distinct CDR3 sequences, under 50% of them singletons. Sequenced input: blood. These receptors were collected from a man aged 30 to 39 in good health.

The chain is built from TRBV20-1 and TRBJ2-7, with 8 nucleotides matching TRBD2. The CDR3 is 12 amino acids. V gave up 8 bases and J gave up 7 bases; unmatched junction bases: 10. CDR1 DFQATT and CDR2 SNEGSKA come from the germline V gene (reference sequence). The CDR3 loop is CSTLAGLDEQYF. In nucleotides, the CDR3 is TGCAGTACCCTAGCGGGCTTAGATGAGCAGTACTTC.

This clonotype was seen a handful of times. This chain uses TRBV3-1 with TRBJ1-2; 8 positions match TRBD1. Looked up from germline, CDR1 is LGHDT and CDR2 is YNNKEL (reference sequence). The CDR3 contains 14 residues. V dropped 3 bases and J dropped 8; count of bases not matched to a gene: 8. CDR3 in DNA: TGTGCCAGCAGCCACAGACAGGGGTCTCAGGGCTACACCTTC. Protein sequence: CASSHRQGSQGYTF.

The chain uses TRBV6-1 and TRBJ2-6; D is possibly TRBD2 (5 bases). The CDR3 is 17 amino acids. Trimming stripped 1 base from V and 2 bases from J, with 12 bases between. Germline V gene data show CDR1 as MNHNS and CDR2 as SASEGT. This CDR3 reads CASSEGAGGAGANVLTF. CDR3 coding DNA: TGTGCCAGCAGTGAAGGGGCGGGCGGCGCTGGGGCCAACGTCCTGACTTTC.

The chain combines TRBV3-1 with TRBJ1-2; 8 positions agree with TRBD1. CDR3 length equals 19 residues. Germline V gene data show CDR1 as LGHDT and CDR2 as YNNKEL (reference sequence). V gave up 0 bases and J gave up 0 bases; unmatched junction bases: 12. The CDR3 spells CASSQDFIVGTGSNYGYTF. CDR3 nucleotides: TGTGCCAGCAGCCAAGATTTCATAGTAGGGACAGGATCTAACTATGGCTACACCTTC.

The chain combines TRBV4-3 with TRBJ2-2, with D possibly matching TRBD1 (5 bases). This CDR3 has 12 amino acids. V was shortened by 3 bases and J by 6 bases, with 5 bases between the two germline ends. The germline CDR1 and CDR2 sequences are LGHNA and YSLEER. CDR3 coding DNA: TGCGCCAGCAGCCACAGGGCCGGGGAGCTGTTTTTT. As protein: CASSHRAGELFF.

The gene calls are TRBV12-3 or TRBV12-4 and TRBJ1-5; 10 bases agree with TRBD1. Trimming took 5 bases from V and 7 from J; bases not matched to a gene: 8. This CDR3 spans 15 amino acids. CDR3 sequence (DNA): TGTGCCAGCAGTCCGCACGGGACAGGGGAACAGCCCCAGCATTTT. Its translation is CASSPHGTGEQPQHF.

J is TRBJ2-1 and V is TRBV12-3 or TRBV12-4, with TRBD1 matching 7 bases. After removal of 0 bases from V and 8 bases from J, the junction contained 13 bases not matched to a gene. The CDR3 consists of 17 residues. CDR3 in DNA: TGTGCCAGCAGTTTAGCGCTAGGGCAGGGGGTGTCCTATGAGCAGTTCTTC. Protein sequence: CASSLALGQGVSYEQFF.

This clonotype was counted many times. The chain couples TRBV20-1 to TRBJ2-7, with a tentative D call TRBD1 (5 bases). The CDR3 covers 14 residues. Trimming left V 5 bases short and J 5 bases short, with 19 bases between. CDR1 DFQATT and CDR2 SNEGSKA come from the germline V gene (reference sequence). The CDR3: CSADVGREGNEQYF. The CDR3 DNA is TGCAGTGCTGACGTCGGCAGGGAAGGGAACGAGCAGTACTTC.

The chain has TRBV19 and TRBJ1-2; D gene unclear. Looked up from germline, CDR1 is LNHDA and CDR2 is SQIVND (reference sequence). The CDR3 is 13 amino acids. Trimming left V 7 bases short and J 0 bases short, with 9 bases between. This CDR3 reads CASTDIANYGYTF. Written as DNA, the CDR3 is TGTGCCAGTACTGACATCGCTAACTATGGCTACACCTTC.

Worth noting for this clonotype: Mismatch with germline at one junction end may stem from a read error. This CDR3 is CAGSDRVKAQPQHF. The CDR3 region has the DNA TGTGCCGGCAGTGACAGGGTGAAGGCTCAGCCCCAGCATTTT. The rearrangement joins TRBV27 to TRBJ1-5, with 7 bases fitting TRBD1. The CDR3 extends over 14 amino acids. Germline CDR1 MNHEY, CDR2 SMNVEV (reference sequence).

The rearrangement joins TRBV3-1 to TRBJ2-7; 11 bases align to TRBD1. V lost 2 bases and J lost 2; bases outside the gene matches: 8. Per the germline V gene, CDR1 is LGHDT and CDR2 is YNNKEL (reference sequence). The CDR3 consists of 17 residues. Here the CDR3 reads CASSQFPPGQGAYEQYF. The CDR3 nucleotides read TGTGCCAGCAGCCAATTCCCTCCGGGACAGGGGGCCTACGAGCAGTACTTC.

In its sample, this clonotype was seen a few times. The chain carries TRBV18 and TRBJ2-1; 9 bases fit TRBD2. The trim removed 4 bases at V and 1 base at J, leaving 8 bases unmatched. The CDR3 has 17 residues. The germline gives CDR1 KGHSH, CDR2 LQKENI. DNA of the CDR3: TGTGCCAGCTCACTTCTTCCAGCGGGGGGTTCCTACAATGAGCAGTTCTTC. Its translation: CASSLLPAGGSYNEQFF.

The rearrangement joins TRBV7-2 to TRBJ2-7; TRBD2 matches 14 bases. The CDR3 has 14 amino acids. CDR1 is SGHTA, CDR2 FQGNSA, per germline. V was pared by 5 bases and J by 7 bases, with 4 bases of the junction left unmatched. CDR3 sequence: CASSGTSGGGEQYF. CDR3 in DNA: TGTGCCAGCAGCGGGACTAGCGGGGGAGGGGAGCAGTACTTC.

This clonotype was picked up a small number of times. DNA for the CDR3: TGTGCCAGCAGCGCCGGGACAGATGGCAAAGAGACCCAGTACTTC. Translating it yields CASSAGTDGKETQYF. The rearrangement links TRBV11-2 to TRBJ2-5; 7 bases are shared with TRBD1. CDR3 size: 15 residues. V shed 5 bases, J shed 3 bases, and the junction held 9 bases outside the gene matches. Germline CDR1 is SGHAT and CDR2 is FQNNGV.

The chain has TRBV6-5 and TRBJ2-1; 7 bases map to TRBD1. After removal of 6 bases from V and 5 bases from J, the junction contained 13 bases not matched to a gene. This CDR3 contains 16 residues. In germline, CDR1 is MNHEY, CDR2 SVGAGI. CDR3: CASSPGGMGPHNEQFF. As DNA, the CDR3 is TGTGCCAGCAGCCCAGGGGGTATGGGACCGCACAATGAGCAGTTCTTC.

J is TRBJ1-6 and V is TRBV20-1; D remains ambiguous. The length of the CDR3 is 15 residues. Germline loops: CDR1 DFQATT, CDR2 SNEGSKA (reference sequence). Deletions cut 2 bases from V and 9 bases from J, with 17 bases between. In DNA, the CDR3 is TGCAGTGCTAGAACTAAAGCGGATCGGATTTCACCCCTCCACTTT. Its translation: CSARTKADRISPLHF.

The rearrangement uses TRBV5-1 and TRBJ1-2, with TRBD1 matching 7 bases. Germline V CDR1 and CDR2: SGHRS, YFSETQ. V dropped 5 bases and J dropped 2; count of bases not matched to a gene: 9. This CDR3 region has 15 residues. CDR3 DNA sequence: TGCGCCAGCAGTTTAACAGGGGTTGACAACTATGGCTACACCTTC. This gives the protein CASSLTGVDNYGYTF.

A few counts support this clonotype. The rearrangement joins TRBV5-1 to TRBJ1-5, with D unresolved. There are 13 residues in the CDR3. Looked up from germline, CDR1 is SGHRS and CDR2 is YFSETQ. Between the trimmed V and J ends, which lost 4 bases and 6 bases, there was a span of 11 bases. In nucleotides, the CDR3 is TGCGCCAGCAGCGTGGAGGCAGGTCAGCCCCAGCATTTT. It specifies CASSVEAGQPQHF.

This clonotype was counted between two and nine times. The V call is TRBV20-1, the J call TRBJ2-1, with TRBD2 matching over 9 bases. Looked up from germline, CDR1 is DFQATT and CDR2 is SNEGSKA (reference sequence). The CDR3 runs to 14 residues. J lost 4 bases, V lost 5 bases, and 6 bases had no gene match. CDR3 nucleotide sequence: TGCAGTGCTCGGACTAGCGAAGCTTACAATGAGCAGTTCTTC. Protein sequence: CSARTSEAYNEQFF.

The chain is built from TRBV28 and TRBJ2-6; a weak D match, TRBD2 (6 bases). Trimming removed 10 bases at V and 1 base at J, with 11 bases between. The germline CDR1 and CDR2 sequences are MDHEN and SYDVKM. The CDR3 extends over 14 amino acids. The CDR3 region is CATLLASGANVLTF. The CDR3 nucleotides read TGTGCCACCTTACTAGCATCTGGGGCCAACGTCCTGACTTTC.

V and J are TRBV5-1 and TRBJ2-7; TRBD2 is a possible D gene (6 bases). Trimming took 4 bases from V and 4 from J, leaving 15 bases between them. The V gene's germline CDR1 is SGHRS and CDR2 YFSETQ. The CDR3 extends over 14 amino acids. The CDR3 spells CASSLRKGTYEQYF. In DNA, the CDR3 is TGCGCCAGCAGCCTAAGGAAGGGGACTTACGAGCAGTACTTC.

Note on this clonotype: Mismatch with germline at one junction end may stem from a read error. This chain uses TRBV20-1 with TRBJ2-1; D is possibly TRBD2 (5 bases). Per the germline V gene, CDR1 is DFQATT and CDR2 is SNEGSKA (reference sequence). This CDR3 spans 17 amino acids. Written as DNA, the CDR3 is TGCAGTGTTAGAGACGGACTTTGGACTGCCCCCTACAATGAGCAGTTCTTC. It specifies CSVRDGLWTAPYNEQFF.

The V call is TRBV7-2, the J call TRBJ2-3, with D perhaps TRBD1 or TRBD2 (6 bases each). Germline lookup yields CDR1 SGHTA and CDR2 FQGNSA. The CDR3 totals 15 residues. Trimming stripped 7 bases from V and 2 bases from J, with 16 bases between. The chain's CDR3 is CASTIAGHNTDTQYF. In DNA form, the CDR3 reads TGTGCCAGCACCATTGCGGGACACAACACAGATACGCAGTATTTT.